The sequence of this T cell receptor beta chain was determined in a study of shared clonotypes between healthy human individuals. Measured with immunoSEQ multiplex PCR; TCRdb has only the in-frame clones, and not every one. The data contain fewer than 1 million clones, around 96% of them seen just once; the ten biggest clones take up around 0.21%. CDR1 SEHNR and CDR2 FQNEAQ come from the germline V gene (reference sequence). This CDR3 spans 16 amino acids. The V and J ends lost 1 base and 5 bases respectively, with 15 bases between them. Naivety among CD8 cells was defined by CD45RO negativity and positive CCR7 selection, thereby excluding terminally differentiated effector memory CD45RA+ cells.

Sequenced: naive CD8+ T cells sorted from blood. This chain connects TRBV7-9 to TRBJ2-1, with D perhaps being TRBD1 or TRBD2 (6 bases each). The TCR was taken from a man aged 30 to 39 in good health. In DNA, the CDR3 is TGTGCCAGCAGCTTAGAGGTGGGGGGCGCGAACAATGAGCAGTTCTTC. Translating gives CASSLEVGGANNEQFF.